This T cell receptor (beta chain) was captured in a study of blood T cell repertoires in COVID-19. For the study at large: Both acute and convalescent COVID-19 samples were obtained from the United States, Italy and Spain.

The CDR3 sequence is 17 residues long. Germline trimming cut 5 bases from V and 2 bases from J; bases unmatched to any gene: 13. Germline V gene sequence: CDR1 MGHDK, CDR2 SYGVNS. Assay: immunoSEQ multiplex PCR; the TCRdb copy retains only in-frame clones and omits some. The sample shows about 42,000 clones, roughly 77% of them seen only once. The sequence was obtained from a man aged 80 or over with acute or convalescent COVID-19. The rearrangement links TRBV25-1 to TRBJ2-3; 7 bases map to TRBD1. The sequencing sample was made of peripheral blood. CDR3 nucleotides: TGTGCCAGCAGTACTTCCTTCCAGGGGGTGAACACAGATACGCAGTATTTT. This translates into CASSTSFQGVNTDTQYF.